Shown below are 30 T cell receptor beta chains from a single sample sequenced in a study of beta chain features in type 1 diabetes. Sequencing targeted expressed TCRB transcripts, as all isolated RNA had been reverse transcribed. Here immunoSEQ multiplex PCR was the method, and the copy in TCRdb shows in-frame clones only, minus some. The data show around 430,000 clones, with around 28% seen just once and about 0.06% held by the top ten. Input material: naive CD4+ T cells from blood. Receptors originate from a man in his late teens or twenties in good health.

The table lists this clone with a few counts. The rearrangement links TRBV6-5 to TRBJ1-1; TRBD1 might be the D (6 bases). Germline V gives CDR1 MNHEY, CDR2 SVGAGI. The V and J ends lost 6 bases and 1 base respectively, with 12 bases between them. This CDR3 comprises 14 residues. The CDR3: CASRVGGQNTEAFF. The CDR3 DNA follows: TGTGCCAGCAGGGTTGGGGGACAGAACACTGAAGCTTTCTTT.

This clone has more than one count but fewer than ten. The V gene is TRBV18, the J gene TRBJ2-3, with D possibly being TRBD1 (5 bases). The germline V and J ends were trimmed by 0 bases and 0 bases, with 10 bases remaining between them. The CDR3 has 16 residues. CDR1 is KGHSH, CDR2 LQKENI, per germline. The CDR3 sequence is CASSPPNRLSTDTQYF. DNA for the CDR3: TGTGCCAGCTCACCACCGAACAGGTTAAGCACAGATACGCAGTATTTT. The full variable domain, with the rest looked up from reference TRBV18 and TRBJ2-3, is NAGVMQNPRHLVRRRGQEARLRCSPMKGHSHVYWYRQLPEEGLKFMVYLQKENIIDESGMPKERFSAEFPKEGPSILRIQQVVRGDSAAYFCASSPPNRLSTDTQYFGPGTRLTVL.

The chain joins TRBV10-3 to TRBJ2-5; 7 bases match TRBD2. Germline V gene data show CDR1 as ENHRY and CDR2 as SYGVKD. The CDR3 runs to 13 residues. V was clipped by 8 bases and J by 2 bases; unmatched bases: 5. CDR3 nucleotides: TGTGCCATCCGCACTAGCGAGCAAGAGACCCAGTACTTC. Translated: CAIRTSEQETQYF.

This clone showed up just a few times. The chain joins TRBV9 to TRBJ2-1; maybe TRBD2 (6 bases). CDR1 is SGDLS and CDR2 is YYNGEE in the germline V gene. V lost 3 bases and J lost 8, with 18 bases in between. The CDR3 sequence is 15 residues long. CDR3 DNA: TGTGCCAGCAGCGCTCGTGGAGGGCTCAGCGATGAGCAGTTCTTC. Its protein is CASSARGGLSDEQFF.

Concerning this clone itself: The junction does not match germline at one end; this may be a read error. Other DNA sequences in the sample encode the same CDR3. The gene calls are TRBV7-2 and TRBJ2-3; TRBD2 might be the D (6 bases). Germline loops: CDR1 SGHTA, CDR2 FQGNSA. The CDR3 is made up of 14 amino acids. CDR3 nucleotides: TGTGCCAGCAGCCTAGCGCTAAGCACAGATACGCAGTATTTT. This codes for CASSLALSTDTQYF.

This clone was found a few times. The rearrangement links TRBV5-4 to TRBJ2-1; D might be TRBD1 or TRBD2, each matching 6 bases. This CDR3 is built from 15 residues. The V end was cut by 2 bases, the J end by 2 bases, with 11 bases between. CDR1 is SGHNT, CDR2 YYREEE, per germline (reference sequence). The DNA for the CDR3 is TGTGCCAGCAGCTTCGGGGGACAACCCTACAATGAGCAGTTCTTC. Translated, it gives CASSFGGQPYNEQFF.

This clone was detected a few times. The gene calls are TRBV29-1 and TRBJ1-4, with TRBD1 matching 10 bases. CDR1 is SQVTM and CDR2 is ANQGSEA in the germline V gene. Losses at the gene ends were 5 bases for V and 8 bases for J; bases not matched to a gene: 5. The CDR3 has 13 amino acids. In DNA form, the CDR3 reads TGCAGCGTTACCGGGACAGGGGAGGAAAAACTGTTTTTT. It specifies CSVTGTGEEKLFF.

The V call is TRBV7-2, the J call TRBJ2-1; tentative D call: TRBD2 (5 bases). V was clipped by 5 bases and J by 6 bases, with 17 bases between them. CDR3 length: 15 residues. The germline V gene encodes CDR1 SGHTA and CDR2 FQGNSA. CDR3 sequence reads: CASSTSGTRGNEQFF. The CDR3 DNA reads TGTGCCAGCAGCACCTCCGGCACACGGGGCAATGAGCAGTTCTTC. The full variable domain, with the rest looked up from reference TRBV7-2 and TRBJ2-1, is GAGVSQSPSNKVTEKGKDVELRCDPISGHTALYWYRQSLGQGLEFLIYFQGNSAPDKSGLPSDRFSAERTGGSVSTLTIQRTQQEDSAVYLCASSTSGTRGNEQFFGPGTRLTVL.

This sequence joins TRBV30 and TRBJ2-3; perhaps D is TRBD1 or TRBD2 (5 bases each). Germline V gene sequence: CDR1 GTSNPN, CDR2 SVGIG (reference sequence). Trimming shortened V by 1 base and J by 8 bases, and 19 bases separated the two germline ends. This CDR3 has 15 residues. CDR3 in DNA: TGTGCCTGGAGTGATAGCGCCGGGATCCAGGGTACGCAGTATTTT. It is translated as CAWSDSAGIQGTQYF.

The chain joins TRBV27 to TRBJ2-5; TRBD2 is a possible D gene (7 bases). Looked up from germline, CDR1 is MNHEY and CDR2 is SMNVEV (reference sequence). Between the trimmed V and J ends, which lost 7 bases and 5 bases, there was a span of 17 bases. CDR3 length equals 14 residues. The CDR3 nucleotides read TGTGCCAGCAAAGGCTGGGGGGGCGTGGAGACCCAGTACTTC. Translating it yields CASKGWGGVETQYF.

The chain has TRBV7-9 and TRBJ1-5; 7 bases agree with TRBD1. This CDR3 spans 13 amino acids. With 5 bases clipped from V and 5 bases from J, the junction kept 3 bases outside the gene matches. The V gene's germline CDR1 is SEHNR and CDR2 FQNEAQ (reference sequence). CDR3 region: CASSLQGDQPQHF. In nucleotides, the CDR3 is TGTGCCAGCAGCCTTCAGGGGGATCAGCCCCAGCATTTT.

This chain joins TRBV6-1 and TRBJ2-7; 11 positions match TRBD2. Trimming cost V 2 bases and J 4 bases; bases outside gene matches: 1. The CDR3 sequence is 14 residues long. Germline-derived CDR1 and CDR2 are MNHNS and SASEGT. The CDR3 sequence: CASSETSGSYEQYF. In DNA, the CDR3 is TGTGCCAGCAGTGAAACTAGCGGGAGTTACGAGCAGTACTTC.

This clone is a singleton in its sample. The chain links TRBV5-1 to TRBJ2-1, with D maybe TRBD2 (6 bases). CDR3 length equals 14 residues. CDR1 is SGHRS and CDR2 is YFSETQ in the germline V gene. Trimming left V 4 bases short and J 8 bases short, with 16 bases between. The CDR3 loop is CASSVQAGRDEQFF. The CDR3 DNA reads as TGCGCCAGCAGCGTACAGGCGGGAAGGGATGAGCAGTTCTTC. Complete variable domain (other parts from reference TRBV5-1 and TRBJ2-1): KAGVTQTPRYLIKTRGQQVTLSCSPISGHRSVSWYQQTPGQGLQFLFEYFSETQRNKGNFPGRFSGRQFSNSRSEMNVSTLELGDSALYLCASSVQAGRDEQFFGPGTRLTVL.

The chain recombines TRBV29-1 with TRBJ1-1; D not certain. The CDR3 consists of 12 residues. Trimming left V 6 bases short and J 11 bases short, with 19 bases between. The V gene's germline CDR1 is SQVTM and CDR2 ANQGSEA. The CDR3 coding sequence is TGCAGCGTGGAGAGGGCGGTGCGTGGGGCTTTCTTT. This encodes CSVERAVRGAFF.

The chain recombines TRBV29-1 with TRBJ1-1; perhaps TRBD1 as D (5 bases). Per the germline V gene, CDR1 is SQVTM and CDR2 is ANQGSEA. Trimming took 5 bases from V and 8 from J, leaving 18 bases between them. The CDR3 is 13 residues long. In DNA, the CDR3 is TGCAGCGTTCAAGCCGGGACTTTAGTGGAAGCTTTCTTT. Translation gives CSVQAGTLVEAFF. Full variable domain (remainder filled in from reference TRBV29-1 and TRBJ1-1): SAVISQKPSRDICQRGTSLTIQCQVDSQVTMMFWYRQQPGQSLTLIATANQGSEATYESGFVIDKFPISRPNLTFSTLTVSNMSPEDSSIYLCSVQAGTLVEAFFGQGTRLTVV.

V and J are TRBV10-3 and TRBJ2-3; the match to TRBD2 covers 9 bases. Trimming at V came to 3 bases and at J to 1 base, leaving 2 bases not matched to a gene. Germline lookup yields CDR1 ENHRY and CDR2 SYGVKD. This CDR3 is built from 15 residues. CDR3 sequence reads: CAISDQREGTDTQYF. CDR3 bases: TGTGCCATCAGTGATCAGCGGGAGGGCACAGATACGCAGTATTTT.

Comments on this clone: At the DNA level, this CDR3 is encoded by other sequences in the same sample as well. V and J are TRBV9 and TRBJ1-5; D unclear. Trimming shortened V by 2 bases and J by 1 base, and 7 bases separated the two germline ends. Germline CDR1 reads SGDLS; CDR2 reads YYNGEE. The CDR3 sequence is 14 residues long. CDR3 bases: TGTGCCAGCAGCGTCGGAGGGAGCAATCAGCCCCAGCATTTT. Translating it yields CASSVGGSNQPQHF.

V and J are TRBV29-1 and TRBJ2-3, with TRBD2 identical over 7 bases. The CDR3 contains 15 residues. Per germline, CDR1 SQVTM and CDR2 ANQGSEA. After removal of 6 bases from V and 6 bases from J, the junction contained 15 bases not matched to a gene. CDR3 loop: CSVRLGGGARDTQYF. For the CDR3, the DNA is TGCAGCGTACGCCTAGGCGGGGGTGCACGGGATACGCAGTATTTT.

This chain joins TRBV28 and TRBJ2-3, with 13 positions matching TRBD2. Germline V gene sequence: CDR1 MDHEN, CDR2 SYDVKM. This CDR3 is built from 18 residues. The junction had 8 bases not matched to a gene; V was cut back by 2 bases and J by 3 bases. The DNA of the CDR3 is TGTGCCAGCAGTTTACCCTACCGGACTAGCGGGAGTACAGATACGCAGTATTTT. Translation gives CASSLPYRTSGSTDTQYF.

The rearrangement links TRBV7-9 to TRBJ2-5; D tentatively fits TRBD1 or TRBD2 (5 bases each). The V end was cut by 3 bases, the J end by 5 bases, with 13 bases between. Per germline, CDR1 SEHNR and CDR2 FQNEAQ (reference sequence). The length of the CDR3 is 14 residues. The CDR3 nucleotides read TGTGCCAGCAGCTTCTGGGGGAAATCGGAGACCCAGTACTTC. This sequence encodes CASSFWGKSETQYF. The variable domain in full, completed from reference TRBV7-9 and TRBJ2-5, reads DTGVSQNPRHKITKRGQNVTFRCDPISEHNRLYWYRQTLGQGPEFLTYFQNEAQLEKSRLLSDRFSAERPKGSFSTLEIQRTEQGDSAMYLCASSFWGKSETQYFGPGTRLLVL.

This clone appeared a few times. The V and J genes are TRBV5-6 and TRBJ2-1; TRBD2 agrees at 8 bases. The V segment lost 1 base and the J segment 4 bases; nucleotides outside the gene matches: 4. The CDR3 length is 15 residues. The germline CDR1 and CDR2 sequences are SGHDT and YYEEEE. The CDR3, as DNA: TGTGCCAGCAGCTTGACTAGCGGCACATACAATGAGCAGTTCTTC. It yields the protein CASSLTSGTYNEQFF.

This clone was seen a handful of times. DNA of the CDR3: TGTGCCAGCAGATCAACTAGCGGGAGCCAGACGTCCAATGAGCAGTTCTTC. Amino acids: CASRSTSGSQTSNEQFF. The rearrangement links TRBV5-4 to TRBJ2-1, with TRBD2 matching over 11 bases. The CDR3 runs 17 residues. CDR1 and CDR2 from the germline V gene are SGHNT and YYREEE (reference sequence). The V and J ends lost 5 bases and 6 bases, in that order; junction bases with no gene match: 13.

The chain is built from TRBV5-6 and TRBJ2-1, with D unclear. The CDR3 has 13 residues. Trimming left V 1 base short and J 4 bases short, with 6 bases between. The germline V gene has CDR1 SGHDT and CDR2 YYEEEE. CDR3 sequence (DNA): TGTGCCAGCAGCTTGCGTTCATACAATGAGCAGTTCTTC. Amino acids: CASSLRSYNEQFF.

This clone was seen a few times. This sequence joins TRBV2 and TRBJ2-5; D call uncertain. From germline, CDR1 is SNHLY and CDR2 FYNNEI. The CDR3 is made up of 13 amino acids. V lost 7 bases and J 0 bases, leaving 9 bases between the germline ends. DNA for the CDR3: TGTGCCAGCAACAGTTTTGACCAAGAGACCCAGTACTTC. Its translation is CASNSFDQETQYF. Together with reference TRBV2 and TRBJ2-5, the CDR3 gives the full variable domain: EPEVTQTPSHQVTQMGQEVILRCVPISNHLYFYWYRQILGQKVEFLVSFYNNEISEKSEIFDDQFSVERPDGSNFTLKIRSTKLEDSAMYFCASNSFDQETQYFGPGTRLLVL.

The rearrangement joins TRBV9 to TRBJ1-2; perhaps TRBD1 as D (6 bases). V was trimmed by 0 bases and J by 6 bases, leaving 12 bases between them. The CDR3 sequence is 14 residues long. Germline CDR1 is SGDLS and CDR2 is YYNGEE. DNA for the CDR3: TGTGCCAGCAGCGTAGACACAGGGTGGCATGGCTACACCTTC. It specifies CASSVDTGWHGYTF.

The chain couples TRBV6-1 to TRBJ2-7; no clear D. Germline-derived CDR1 and CDR2 are MNHNS and SASEGT. V was trimmed by 4 bases and J by 6 bases, leaving 4 bases between them. The CDR3 contains 10 residues. The CDR3 sequence is CASSGREQYF. The CDR3 coding sequence is TGTGCCAGCAGTGGCCGCGAGCAGTACTTC.

This clone was seen only a few times. The chain joins TRBV5-4 to TRBJ2-4; no reliable D call. The V end was cut by 0 bases, the J end by 0 bases, with 10 bases between. The CDR3 extends over 16 amino acids. From germline, CDR1 is SGHNT and CDR2 YYREEE (reference sequence). In nucleotides, the CDR3 is TGTGCCAGCAGCTTGGACCCCAACGTAGCCAAAAACATTCAGTACTTC. It codes for CASSLDPNVAKNIQYF.

V and J are TRBV9 and TRBJ2-5, with a weak D call TRBD1 (5 bases). The germline V gene encodes CDR1 SGDLS and CDR2 YYNGEE. This CDR3 comprises 14 residues. The germline V and J ends were trimmed by 0 bases and 5 bases, with 11 bases remaining between them. This CDR3 reads CASSVAPQGETQYF. The CDR3, as DNA: TGTGCCAGCAGCGTAGCTCCGCAGGGCGAGACCCAGTACTTC.

In this sample, this clone turned up a few times. The chain couples TRBV5-4 to TRBJ2-6; D remains ambiguous. V was clipped by 1 base and J by 0 bases, with 5 bases between them. This CDR3 contains 15 residues. Germline V CDR1 and CDR2: SGHNT, YYREEE (reference sequence). For the CDR3, the DNA is TGTGCCAGCAGCTTGACAGTCTCTGGGGCCAACGTCCTGACTTTC. It yields the protein CASSLTVSGANVLTF. Supplemented by reference TRBV5-4 and TRBJ2-6, the full variable domain reads ETGVTQSPTHLIKTRGQQVTLRCSSQSGHNTVSWYQQALGQGPQFIFQYYREEENGRGNFPPRFSGLQFPNYSSELNVNALELDDSALYLCASSLTVSGANVLTFGAGSRLTVL.

This clone was detected a few times. Sequence at one end of the junction differs from germline and may be a read error. The chain has TRBV4-3 and TRBJ2-7, with 14 bases fitting TRBD2. Germline CDR1 and CDR2: LGHNA and YSLEER. The CDR3 totals 14 residues. Here the CDR3 DNA reads TGCGCCAGCAGCCAGACCGGGACTAGCGGGAGTCTGCACTTC. Protein product: CASSQTGTSGSLHF.